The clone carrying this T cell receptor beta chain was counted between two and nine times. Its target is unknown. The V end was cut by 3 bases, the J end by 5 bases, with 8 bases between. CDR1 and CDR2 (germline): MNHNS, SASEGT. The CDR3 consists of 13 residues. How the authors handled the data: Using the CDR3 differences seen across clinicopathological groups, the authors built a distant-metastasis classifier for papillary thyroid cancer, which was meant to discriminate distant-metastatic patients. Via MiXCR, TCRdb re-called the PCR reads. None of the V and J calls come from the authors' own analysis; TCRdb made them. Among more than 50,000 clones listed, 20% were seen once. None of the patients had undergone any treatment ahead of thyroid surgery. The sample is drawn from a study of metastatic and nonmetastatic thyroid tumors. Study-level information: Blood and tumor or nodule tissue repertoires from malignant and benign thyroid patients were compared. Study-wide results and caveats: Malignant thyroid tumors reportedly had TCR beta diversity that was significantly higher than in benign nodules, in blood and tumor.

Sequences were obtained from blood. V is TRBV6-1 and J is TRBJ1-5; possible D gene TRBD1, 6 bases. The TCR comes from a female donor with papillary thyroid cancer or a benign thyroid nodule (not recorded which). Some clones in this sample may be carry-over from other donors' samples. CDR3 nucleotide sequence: TGTGCCAGCAGTGAGGGGGCGCATCAGCCCCAGCATTTT. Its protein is CASSEGAHQPQHF.